These 14 T cell receptor beta chains were sequenced from one sample in a study of blood T cell repertoires in COVID-19. TCRdb's copy holds only in-frame clones and misses some; the assay was immunoSEQ multiplex PCR. The sample has 100,000 or so clones, 80% to 90% seen once; the top ten hold less than 3%. Source material: PBMCs or T cells enriched from blood (not recorded which). The receptors shown here come from a woman aged 45-65 years who had recovered from COVID-19.

The chain links TRBV5-4 to TRBJ2-5; 10 nucleotides match TRBD2. CDR1 and CDR2 (germline): SGHNT, YYREEE (reference sequence). V lost 3 bases and J lost 3; bases outside the gene matches: 8. CDR3 length: 16 residues. CDR3 residues: CASSSRSGLAEETQYF. The CDR3 DNA reads TGTGCCAGCAGCTCACGTTCCGGACTAGCGGAAGAGACCCAGTACTTC.

This chain uses TRBV6-1 with TRBJ2-5; 8 bases align to TRBD2. Germline CDR1 MNHNS, CDR2 SASEGT. The trim removed 1 base at V and 4 bases at J, leaving 2 bases unmatched. The CDR3 loop spans 14 amino acids. This CDR3 reads CASSEGLALETQYF. CDR3 sequence (DNA): TGTGCCAGCAGTGAAGGACTAGCGTTAGAGACCCAGTACTTC.

This clone was recorded once. The rearrangement joins TRBV11-1 to TRBJ2-2; perhaps TRBD1 as D (6 bases). Germline loops: CDR1 SGHAT, CDR2 FQDESV (reference sequence). CDR3 length equals 15 residues. V lost 4 bases and J lost 7, with 16 bases in between. The CDR3 DNA follows: TGTGCCAGCAGCTCCGTCTTGGGGGCTGGCGGGGAGCTGTTTTTT. Translating it yields CASSSVLGAGGELFF.

The genes are TRBV18 and TRBJ2-7; 9 bases align to TRBD1. This CDR3 contains 18 residues. Germline loops: CDR1 KGHSH, CDR2 LQKENI. Unmatched junction bases numbered 17, after V lost 3 bases and J lost 5 bases. The CDR3 DNA is TGTGCCAGCTCACCGCGCTCCGGGACAGGGATTGTATTGCACGAGCAGTACTTC. Its translation is CASSPRSGTGIVLHEQYF.

The chain recombines TRBV10-3 with TRBJ2-1; a weak D match, TRBD2 (6 bases). Between the trimmed V and J ends, which lost 3 bases and 2 bases, there was a span of 8 bases. This CDR3 contains 14 residues. Per the germline V gene, CDR1 is ENHRY and CDR2 is SYGVKD. This CDR3 is CAISDSGTYNEQFF. The DNA of the CDR3 is TGTGCCATCAGTGATAGCGGAACCTACAATGAGCAGTTCTTC.

The V and J genes are TRBV19 and TRBJ1-2, with D perhaps matching TRBD1 (6 bases). Per the germline V gene, CDR1 is LNHDA and CDR2 is SQIVND (reference sequence). V was pared by 5 bases and J by 4 bases, with 11 bases between. This CDR3 has 13 amino acids. For the CDR3, the DNA is TGTGCCAGTAGTCATCAGGGGTCCTATGGCTACACCTTC. Protein sequence: CASSHQGSYGYTF.

The DNA of the CDR3 is TGTGCCAGCAGCCAAATGGACGGGACAGCCATCTACGAGCAGTACTTC. Translated: CASSQMDGTAIYEQYF. This chain links TRBV28 with TRBJ2-7; TRBD1 agrees at 7 bases. Trimming cost V 6 bases and J 3 bases; bases outside gene matches: 14. Germline-derived CDR1 and CDR2 are MDHEN and SYDVKM. This CDR3 contains 16 residues.

CDR3 nucleotides: TGTGCCACCATAAAAGCGGGGAACTCCTACGAGCAGTACTTC. Its protein is CATIKAGNSYEQYF. The V gene is TRBV25-1, the J gene TRBJ2-7, with 7 bases aligning to TRBD2. Germline V gene data show CDR1 as MGHDK and CDR2 as SYGVNS. V lost 10 bases to trimming and J lost 0 bases; unmatched junction nucleotides: 9. There are 14 residues in the CDR3.

The rearrangement uses TRBV18 and TRBJ2-1; perhaps TRBD2 as D (5 bases). CDR3 length: 15 amino acids. The germline V gene has CDR1 KGHSH and CDR2 LQKENI. Trimming removed 4 bases at V and 4 bases at J, with 14 bases between. The CDR3 spells CASSREQSRYNEQFF. CDR3 nucleotides: TGTGCCAGCTCACGGGAGCAGTCTAGATACAATGAGCAGTTCTTC.

V gene TRBV28 combines with J gene TRBJ1-4; D remains ambiguous. V lost 3 bases and J 7 bases, leaving 6 bases between the germline ends. The germline V gene has CDR1 MDHEN and CDR2 SYDVKM. The CDR3 is made up of 12 amino acids. CDR3: CASSLAPEKLFF. CDR3 nucleotide sequence: TGTGCCAGCAGTTTGGCCCCTGAAAAACTGTTTTTT.

The V gene is TRBV6-5, the J gene TRBJ2-7, with 7 bases aligning to TRBD1. The junction had 11 bases not matched to a gene; V was cut back by 5 bases and J by 4 bases. The CDR3 extends over 15 amino acids. The germline V gene encodes CDR1 MNHEY and CDR2 SVGAGI. CDR3 sequence (DNA): TGTGCCAGCAGTACTTTCCCCGGGACAGCTTACGAGCAGTACTTC. Its protein product is CASSTFPGTAYEQYF.

The chain couples TRBV28 to TRBJ1-3; 7 bases align to TRBD1. CDR3 length: 15 residues. V shed 5 bases and J 1 base; nucleotides not matched to a gene: 5. Per germline, CDR1 MDHEN and CDR2 SYDVKM. The CDR3 coding sequence is TGTGCCAGCAGTGCAGGGGGTCGGTCTGGAAACACCATATATTTT. Its translation: CASSAGGRSGNTIYF.

This chain links TRBV7-9 with TRBJ2-3, with unresolved D. Germline lookup yields CDR1 SEHNR and CDR2 FQNEAQ (reference sequence). CDR3 size: 14 residues. Between the trimmed V and J ends, which lost 3 bases and 4 bases, there was a span of 11 bases. In nucleotides, the CDR3 is TGTGCCAGCAGCTTGCCTACCCTCGCAGATACGCAGTATTTT. It specifies CASSLPTLADTQYF.

The chain carries TRBV5-4 and TRBJ2-7; 13 bases are a match to TRBD2. V shed 5 bases, J shed 1 base, and the junction held 3 bases outside the gene matches. Looked up from germline, CDR1 is SGHNT and CDR2 is YYREEE (reference sequence). The CDR3 spans 15 residues. The CDR3 loop reads CASSPTSGRSYEQYF. As DNA, the CDR3 is TGTGCCAGCAGTCCGACTAGCGGGAGGTCCTACGAGCAGTACTTC.